This T cell receptor (beta chain) emerged from a study of shared clonotypes between healthy human individuals. Assay: immunoSEQ multiplex PCR; the TCRdb copy retains only in-frame clones and omits some. Here the sample spans 2 million or so clones, just under 95% being singletons. Study-level findings and limits: An expected dependence of interdonor clonotype sharing on sequencing depth was noted. Few donors restricted represented genetic and exposure-history diversity. Naive subsets generally exceeded memory subsets in estimated richness.

CD45RO-negative CD8 cells positively selected for CCR7 made up the naive population, which excluded terminally differentiated effector memory CD45RA+ cells. Germline V gene lookup returns CDR1 SEHNR and CDR2 FQNEAQ (reference sequence). V was pared by 6 bases and J by 7 bases, with 13 bases between. The CDR3 has 13 residues. A remark on this clone: What it binds is not known. Other DNA variants within this sample encode the same CDR3.

Sequenced material: naive CD8+ T cells sorted from blood. This sequence was found in a man aged 18 to 35 in good health. This chain links TRBV7-9 with TRBJ1-5; perhaps TRBD1 as D (6 bases). The CDR3 region has the DNA TGTGCCAGCAGTTCCGGACAGAACCAGCCCCAGCATTTT. This gives the protein CASSSGQNQPQHF.